The 21 T cell receptor beta chains reported below all come from one sample, sequenced in a study of T cells in Graves' hyperthyroidism and ophthalmopathy. Using RNA transcripts as the source, TCR beta CDR3 regions were amplified. The HTBI set primed first-round TCR CDR3 RT-PCR. TCRdb recomputed calls from the multiplex PCR reads with MiXCR, one row per CDR3 protein. The sample yields 500,000 to 750,000 distinct CDR3 sequences, 15% to 19% seen once. Sequencing was carried out using blood. The receptors here all came from a woman aged 25 to 39 with Graves' hyperthyroidism.

The CDR3 spells CASRSGLAGSTDTQYF. In DNA form, the CDR3 reads TGTGCCAGCAGATCGGGACTAGCGGGGAGCACAGATACGCAGTATTTT. The chain is built from TRBV28 and TRBJ2-3; 13 bases line up with TRBD2. With V trimmed by 6 bases and J by 0 bases, 3 bases remained unmatched. The germline CDR1 and CDR2 sequences are MDHEN and SYDVKM. The CDR3 runs 16 residues.

This clonotype showed up many times. The chain uses TRBV6-1 and TRBJ1-2; 8 bases match TRBD1. The trim removed 3 bases at V and 4 bases at J, leaving 13 bases unmatched. Looked up from germline, CDR1 is MNHNS and CDR2 is SASEGT. The CDR3 consists of 17 residues. The CDR3 DNA follows: TGTGCCAGCAGTGAGTGGGACGGGGACAGGCAATTCTATGGCTACACCTTC. Translation gives CASSEWDGDRQFYGYTF.

This chain joins TRBV6-1 and TRBJ2-1, with D possibly being TRBD2 (5 bases). CDR3 length: 11 residues. V lost 6 bases, J lost 7 bases, and 7 bases lay in between. CDR1 is MNHNS, CDR2 SASEGT, per germline. CDR3 residues: CASRRENEQFF. CDR3 DNA sequence: TGTGCCAGCAGACGGGAAAATGAGCAGTTCTTC.

V and J are TRBV4-3 and TRBJ2-7, with D perhaps TRBD1 (5 bases). The V gene lost 0 bases and the J gene lost 5 bases, with 11 bases spanning the gap. The CDR3 contains 14 residues. Germline V gives CDR1 LGHNA, CDR2 YSLEER. Here the CDR3 DNA reads TGCGCCAGCAGCCAAGATACACAGGTTGACGAGCAGTACTTC. The encoded protein is CASSQDTQVDEQYF.

This clonotype was detected only a few times. The gene calls are TRBV5-1 and TRBJ2-5; no clear D gene. Germline CDR1 and CDR2: SGHRS and YFSETQ. With 3 bases removed from V and 5 bases from J, the gap between germline ends came to 8 bases. The CDR3 spans 12 residues. The CDR3: CASSSAWETQYF. DNA of the CDR3: TGCGCCAGCAGCTCGGCCTGGGAGACCCAGTACTTC. Based on the CDR3 plus reference TRBV5-1 and TRBJ2-5, the full variable domain is KAGVTQTPRYLIKTRGQQVTLSCSPISGHRSVSWYQQTPGQGLQFLFEYFSETQRNKGNFPGRFSGRQFSNSRSEMNVSTLELGDSALYLCASSSAWETQYFGPGTRLLVL.

This clonotype was counted only a few times. The chain has TRBV19 and TRBJ2-1; perhaps TRBD2 as D (5 bases). CDR3 length equals 13 residues. The germline V and J ends were trimmed by 5 bases and 11 bases, with 16 bases remaining between them. Per germline, CDR1 LNHDA and CDR2 SQIVND (reference sequence). The CDR3 reads CASSSLGVLKQFF. CDR3 DNA sequence: TGTGCCAGTAGTTCCCTGGGAGTTTTGAAGCAGTTCTTC.

The gene calls are TRBV20-1 and TRBJ1-4; the D gene is possibly TRBD1 (6 bases). In germline, CDR1 is DFQATT, CDR2 SNEGSKA (reference sequence). V lost 1 base to trimming and J lost 10 bases, with 13 bases between them. This CDR3 region has 13 residues. The CDR3 DNA reads as TGCAGTGCTAGAGCCGGGACACAGGGAAAACTGTTTTTT. Amino acid sequence: CSARAGTQGKLFF.

The chain recombines TRBV12-5 with TRBJ1-1; a possible D gene is TRBD1 (5 bases). CDR3 length equals 15 residues. Trimming removed 5 bases from V and 1 base from J, with 14 bases in between. CDR1 and CDR2 from the germline V gene are LGHNT and FRNRAP. CDR3 sequence (DNA): TGTGCTAGTGGTGCAGGAGGGACGGCGAACACTGAAGCTTTCTTT. The encoded protein is CASGAGGTANTEAFF.

This clonotype was counted at least ten times. The chain couples TRBV2 to TRBJ2-3; D gene ambiguous. Trimming pared 3 bases from V and 12 bases from J, leaving 16 bases between. This CDR3 is 13 amino acids long. CDR1 SNHLY and CDR2 FYNNEI come from the germline V gene. Here the CDR3 reads CASSDFRSRSQYF. As DNA, the CDR3 is TGTGCCAGCAGTGATTTCCGGAGTCGTTCCCAGTATTTT. The complete variable domain, with remaining parts taken from reference TRBV2 and TRBJ2-3, reads EPEVTQTPSHQVTQMGQEVILRCVPISNHLYFYWYRQILGQKVEFLVSFYNNEISEKSEIFDDQFSVERPDGSNFTLKIRSTKLEDSAMYFCASSDFRSRSQYFGPGTRLTVL.

This clonotype showed up many times. V usage is TRBV20-1 and J usage is TRBJ2-7; 10 bases align to TRBD2. The V segment lost 3 bases and the J segment 1 base; nucleotides outside the gene matches: 9. Germline V lookup: CDR1 DFQATT, CDR2 SNEGSKA (reference sequence). The CDR3 has 16 residues. The CDR3 nucleotides are TGCAGTGCTAGCGGGCTAGCGGGAGTCGGTTCCTACGAGCAGTACTTC. Translated, it gives CSASGLAGVGSYEQYF.

This clonotype was detected only a few times. The rearrangement links TRBV7-2 to TRBJ2-2, with 8 bases lining up with TRBD2. Looked up from germline, CDR1 is SGHTA and CDR2 is FQGNSA. J lost 3 bases, V lost 5 bases, and 8 bases had no gene match. This CDR3 contains 16 residues. The CDR3 DNA reads TGTGCCAGCAGCCGGCGTACTAGCGGACACACCGGGGAGCTGTTTTTT. Translated, it gives CASSRRTSGHTGELFF.

Only a few counts were recorded for this clonotype. Since a much larger clone is just one base distant, this may be a read error. The V gene is TRBV2, the J gene TRBJ2-3; maybe TRBD1 (6 bases). Germline lookup yields CDR1 SNHLY and CDR2 FYNNEI. Trimming removed 4 bases at V and 4 bases at J, with 15 bases between. The CDR3 is made up of 15 amino acids. The DNA of the CDR3 is TGTGCCAGCAGTGTAGAGGGGGATGGGGCAGATACGCAGTATTTT. Protein product: CASSVEGDGADTQYF.

Worth noting for this clonotype: At one end, the junction sequence differs from germline, possibly due to a read error. V is TRBV5-1 and J is TRBJ2-5; 11 bases agree with TRBD2. Germline CDR1 SGHRS, CDR2 YFSETQ. This CDR3 region has 15 residues. The CDR3 bases are TGCGCCGGCAGCGAGGGGACTAGCGGACAAGAGACCCAGTACTTC. Protein product: CAGSEGTSGQETQYF.

This clonotype appeared many times. The chain combines TRBV28 with TRBJ2-1; the D gene is possibly TRBD1 (5 bases). The V and J ends lost 5 bases and 11 bases respectively, with 10 bases between them. Germline V CDR1 and CDR2: MDHEN, SYDVKM. CDR3 length: 11 residues. CDR3 in amino acids: CASSDRTKQFF. Written as DNA, the CDR3 is TGTGCCAGCAGTGATCGGACAAAGCAGTTCTTC.

The sample holds many counts of this clonotype. The V call is TRBV30, the J call TRBJ2-5, with a weak D call TRBD2 (5 bases). This CDR3 is built from 15 residues. The ends were cut back, 2 bases at V and 2 bases at J, with 15 bases in the middle. Germline V gene sequence: CDR1 GTSNPN, CDR2 SVGIG (reference sequence). The CDR3 nucleotides are TGTGCCTGGAGTAGGTGGGAGAGAAGGCAAGAGACCCAGTACTTC. It is translated as CAWSRWERRQETQYF.

The chain combines TRBV18 with TRBJ2-2; 9 nucleotides match TRBD2. Trimming took 3 bases from V and 0 from J; bases not matched to a gene: 5. CDR1 and CDR2 (germline): KGHSH, LQKENI. This CDR3 comprises 17 residues. CDR3 sequence reads: CASSPGGRAANTGELFF. The CDR3 nucleotides read TGTGCCAGCTCACCCGGCGGGAGGGCCGCGAACACCGGGGAGCTGTTTTTT.

This chain links TRBV27 with TRBJ2-1; 8 nucleotides match TRBD2. Gene TRBJ2-7 matches the end of the DNA better, so the J call may be wrong. This CDR3 comprises 13 residues. The germline gives CDR1 MNHEY, CDR2 SMNVEV (reference sequence). For the CDR3, the DNA is TGTGCCAGCAGGGTAGCGGGGTACAATGAGCAGTACTTC. Protein product: CASRVAGYNEQYF.

The V and J genes are TRBV9 and TRBJ2-7, with 7 bases identical to TRBD1. This CDR3 is 15 amino acids long. J was trimmed by 2 bases and V by 4 bases; bases with no gene match: 9. CDR1 is SGDLS and CDR2 is YYNGEE in the germline V gene. CDR3 coding DNA: TGTGCCAGCAGCAAAGACAGCGGACAGGCCTACGAGCAGTACTTC. This translates into CASSKDSGQAYEQYF.

This clonotype has a handful of counts. The CDR3: CAIEDGKTTDTQYF. CDR3 coding DNA: TGTGCCATAGAGGATGGGAAGACCACAGATACGCAGTATTTT. The chain is built from TRBV10-3 and TRBJ2-3; D call uncertain. Germline V gene data show CDR1 as ENHRY and CDR2 as SYGVKD. Between the trimmed V and J ends, which lost 9 bases and 2 bases, there was a span of 15 bases. This CDR3 is built from 14 residues.

The table lists this clonotype with many counts. This chain connects TRBV12-3 or TRBV12-4 to TRBJ1-6, with 9 bases fitting TRBD1. The V gene end was trimmed by 4 bases and the J gene end by 6 bases; junction bases not matched to a gene: 7. This CDR3 is 16 amino acids long. CDR3 region: CASSSSDRGSNSPLHF. CDR3 nucleotides: TGTGCCAGCAGTTCGTCAGACAGGGGGAGTAATTCACCCCTCCACTTT.

This clonotype was observed many times. V usage is TRBV5-1 and J usage is TRBJ1-1; 7 nucleotides align to TRBD1. V trimming: 3 bases; J trimming: 6 bases; junction bases outside the gene matches: 11. The CDR3 spans 15 residues. Germline loops: CDR1 SGHRS, CDR2 YFSETQ. CDR3 DNA: TGCGCCAGCAGCTCCCTTTATTACAGGGGATCTGAAGCTTTCTTT. Its protein product is CASSSLYYRGSEAFF. Drawing the rest from reference TRBV5-1 and TRBJ1-1, the complete variable domain is KAGVTQTPRYLIKTRGQQVTLSCSPISGHRSVSWYQQTPGQGLQFLFEYFSETQRNKGNFPGRFSGRQFSNSRSEMNVSTLELGDSALYLCASSSLYYRGSEAFFGQGTRLTVV.